What follows are 27 T cell receptor beta chains derived from one specimen sequenced in a study of shared clonotypes between healthy human individuals (TCRdb year 2020). Receptor amplification or capture employed the immunoSEQ multiplex PCR assay. As stored in TCRdb, this immuneACCESS dataset retains in-frame rearrangements with V and J assigned. A fraction of the clones does not appear; measured against another copy, unresolved V genes explain less than half of the discrepancy, and the remainder lacks a known reason. The sample contains millions of clones, approximately 95% of them found a single time. The ten biggest clones cover roughly 1% of the sample. CD8 naive samples were CD45RO-negative cells positively selected for CCR7, giving a CD45RA+CCR7+ population that excluded TemRA cells. Sequenced material: naive CD8+ T cells sorted from blood. The cell subset or site label, as the study defines it: CD45RA+CCR7+. These receptor sequences come from a man between 18 and 35 years old in good health.

In nucleotides, the CDR3 is TGCGCCAGCAGCCCCCAGCCGGGACTAGCGGGAAATGAGCAGTTCTTC. Amino acids: CASSPQPGLAGNEQFF. The chain recombines TRBV4-1 with TRBJ2-1; 13 bases align to TRBD2. J lost 7 bases, V lost 4 bases, and 7 bases had no gene match. Germline assignment: CDR1 MGHRA and CDR2 YSYEKL. CDR3 length: 16 amino acids.

This sequence joins TRBV6-5 and TRBJ2-1; possible D gene TRBD1, 6 bases. Germline-derived CDR1 and CDR2 are MNHEY and SVGAGI. V was shortened by 5 bases and J by 4 bases, with 12 bases between the two germline ends. This CDR3 spans 14 amino acids. In DNA form, the CDR3 reads TGTGCCAGCAGTGAATATACAGGGTACAATGAGCAGTTCTTC. Its translation is CASSEYTGYNEQFF.

The chain carries TRBV27 and TRBJ2-3, with a tentative D call TRBD2 (5 bases). CDR3 length: 15 residues. Looked up from germline, CDR1 is MNHEY and CDR2 is SMNVEV (reference sequence). The ends were cut back, 2 bases at V and 0 bases at J, with 9 bases in the middle. The CDR3 DNA is TGTGCCAGCAGTTTAGGTGACTATAGCACAGATACGCAGTATTTT. Encoded protein: CASSLGDYSTDTQYF.

This chain joins TRBV2 and TRBJ1-1; D not certain. This CDR3 comprises 12 residues. Germline values: CDR1 SNHLY, CDR2 FYNNEI. Trimming left V 10 bases short and J 1 base short, with 10 bases between. The CDR3 DNA reads as TGTGCCATCCACGAGGGGAACACTGAAGCTTTCTTT. Its translation is CAIHEGNTEAFF.

The chain has TRBV9 and TRBJ2-5; possible D gene TRBD2, 7 bases. Trimming pared 3 bases from V and 5 bases from J, leaving 14 bases between. The CDR3 runs 14 residues. Germline V gene sequence: CDR1 SGDLS, CDR2 YYNGEE. The CDR3 nucleotides are TGTGCCAGCAGCGCAGTAGGGGGAGGGGAGACCCAGTACTTC. It specifies CASSAVGGGETQYF. The full variable domain, its missing parts supplied by reference TRBV9 and TRBJ2-5, is DSGVTQTPKHLITATGQRVTLRCSPRSGDLSVYWYQQSLDQGLQFLIQYYNGEERAKGNILERFSAQQFPDLHSELNLSSLELGDSALYFCASSAVGGGETQYFGPGTRLLVL.

As regards this clone: Within the sample, other DNA sequences also encode this same CDR3. The J gene is TRBJ1-5, the V gene TRBV4-1; D may be TRBD1 (5 bases). Germline CDR1 reads MGHRA; CDR2 reads YSYEKL. V was pared by 2 bases and J by 6 bases, with 8 bases between. The CDR3 consists of 13 residues. CDR3 residues: CASSQTGGQPQHF. CDR3 nucleotide sequence: TGCGCCAGCAGCCAAACTGGGGGTCAGCCCCAGCATTTT.

The chain uses TRBV5-8 and TRBJ1-2; the D gene is possibly TRBD1 (5 bases). The CDR3 has 14 residues. The V end was cut by 4 bases, the J end by 4 bases, with 14 bases between. Germline V gene data show CDR1 as SGHTS and CDR2 as YDEGEE. The CDR3 loop reads CASSLSGAGYGYTF. Written as DNA, the CDR3 is TGTGCCAGCAGCCTGTCTGGGGCGGGCTATGGCTACACCTTC.

Of note for this clone: Within the sample, other DNA sequences also encode this same CDR3. The chain is built from TRBV6-5 and TRBJ2-2, with D perhaps matching TRBD1 (6 bases). There are 14 residues in the CDR3. V was pared by 0 bases and J by 5 bases, with 7 bases between. Germline loops: CDR1 MNHEY, CDR2 SVGAGI. The CDR3 DNA reads TGTGCCAGCAGTTACTCTAGGGGGACCGGGGAGCTGTTTTTT. Translation gives CASSYSRGTGELFF.

The chain joins TRBV19 to TRBJ1-1, with D hard to call. Germline V gene data show CDR1 as LNHDA and CDR2 as SQIVND (reference sequence). V lost 3 bases and J lost 4, with 9 bases in between. The CDR3 extends over 13 amino acids. The DNA for the CDR3 is TGTGCCAGTAGTATCCTGGGCCGCACTGAAGCTTTCTTT. Amino acids: CASSILGRTEAFF.

The chain recombines TRBV4-1 with TRBJ2-1; the match to TRBD1 covers 7 bases. Germline CDR1 is MGHRA and CDR2 is YSYEKL. The ends lost 4 bases at V and 4 bases at J; junction bases unmatched: 4. The CDR3 covers 14 residues. The CDR3 DNA sequence: TGCGCCAGCAGCCCTGGACAGGTTTACAATGAGCAGTTCTTC. Translation: CASSPGQVYNEQFF.

The chain carries TRBV7-9 and TRBJ1-3; D is perhaps TRBD1 (6 bases). Germline V gives CDR1 SEHNR, CDR2 FQNEAQ (reference sequence). V was trimmed by 4 bases and J by 0 bases, leaving 16 bases between them. The CDR3 loop spans 17 amino acids. CDR3 DNA sequence: TGTGCCAGCAGCTCCAGCGGACAGCTAAACTCTGGAAACACCATATATTTT. Protein: CASSSSGQLNSGNTIYF.

This clone was detected only once. This sequence joins TRBV4-3 and TRBJ2-2, with 7 bases fitting TRBD1. The ends lost 0 bases at V and 6 bases at J; junction bases unmatched: 10. The CDR3 is 17 amino acids. Germline values: CDR1 LGHNA, CDR2 YSLEER. CDR3 region: CASSQEFLTGSAGELFF. The CDR3 DNA is TGCGCCAGCAGCCAAGAGTTCCTGACAGGGTCGGCCGGGGAGCTGTTTTTT.

The chain is built from TRBV11-2 and TRBJ2-2, with TRBD2 matching over 7 bases. The CDR3 extends over 16 amino acids. Germline loops: CDR1 SGHAT, CDR2 FQNNGV. V lost 4 bases and J lost 5; bases outside the gene matches: 10. This chain's CDR3 is CASSYRGRASTGELFF. The CDR3 DNA reads TGTGCCAGCAGCTACCGGGGGAGGGCGTCTACCGGGGAGCTGTTTTTT.

In regard to this clone: Other DNA sequences in this specimen translate into the identical CDR3. V and J are TRBV11-2 and TRBJ2-3, with D hard to call. The CDR3 has 13 amino acids. CDR1 and CDR2 from the germline V gene are SGHAT and FQNNGV. The germline V and J ends were trimmed by 5 bases and 2 bases, with 8 bases remaining between them. The CDR3 coding sequence is TGTGCCAGCAGCCCCGCCCCCACAGATACGCAGTATTTT. Its protein is CASSPAPTDTQYF.

V is TRBV27 and J is TRBJ2-7, with D possibly being TRBD1 (6 bases). This CDR3 has 14 amino acids. The V and J ends lost 5 bases and 6 bases respectively, with 17 bases between them. Per germline, CDR1 MNHEY and CDR2 SMNVEV (reference sequence). The DNA of the CDR3 is TGTGCCAGCAGTAAAGACCGACAGGCTTCCGAGCAGTACTTC. Amino acid sequence: CASSKDRQASEQYF.

The rearrangement uses TRBV12-5 and TRBJ1-5; D unresolved. Trimming removed 5 bases from V and 14 bases from J, with 19 bases in between. Germline V gene sequence: CDR1 LGHNT, CDR2 FRNRAP. The CDR3 is made up of 13 amino acids. The CDR3 bases are TGTGCTAGTGGTCCGACATGGGTTGGTAGGGAGCATTTT. Its protein is CASGPTWVGREHF.

The chain links TRBV13 to TRBJ2-1; D tentatively fits TRBD1 or TRBD2 (5 bases each). This CDR3 is 16 amino acids long. Trimming took off 5 bases at V and 7 bases at J, with 21 bases between the two ends. Germline V gene lookup returns CDR1 PRHDT and CDR2 FYEKMQ (reference sequence). The CDR3 DNA follows: TGTGCCAGCAGCGGCCCCTCGGGACCGTGGGATAATGAGCAGTTCTTC. It encodes CASSGPSGPWDNEQFF.

The rearrangement uses TRBV13 and TRBJ2-1; TRBD1 aligns across 11 bases. The CDR3 runs to 17 residues. With V trimmed by 5 bases and J by 10 bases, 16 bases remained unmatched. The V gene's germline CDR1 is PRHDT and CDR2 FYEKMQ (reference sequence). In nucleotides, the CDR3 is TGTGCCAGCAGCCATATCGGGACAGGGGGATTAAGGACAGAGCAGTTCTTC. It is translated as CASSHIGTGGLRTEQFF.

V and J are TRBV4-3 and TRBJ1-2; D is possibly TRBD1 (6 bases). Germline V CDR1 and CDR2: LGHNA, YSLEER. Trimming took 4 bases from V and 4 from J, leaving 16 bases between them. The CDR3 is made up of 15 amino acids. In DNA, the CDR3 is TGCGCCAGCAGCCGCCTATCAGGGGTAGGCTATGGCTACACCTTC. Amino acids: CASSRLSGVGYGYTF.

The chain is built from TRBV30 and TRBJ2-7, with D uncertain. The germline V and J ends were trimmed by 1 base and 0 bases, with 10 bases remaining between them. Per germline, CDR1 GTSNPN and CDR2 SVGIG (reference sequence). This CDR3 has 14 amino acids. CDR3 protein: CAWSGAANSYEQYF. The CDR3 DNA reads as TGTGCCTGGAGTGGGGCAGCCAACTCCTACGAGCAGTACTTC.

Turning to this clone: Germline is not matched at one junction end, which may reflect a read error. At the DNA level, this CDR3 is encoded by other sequences in the same sample as well. This sequence joins TRBV11-2 and TRBJ1-3; possible D gene TRBD1, 5 bases. Germline CDR1 and CDR2: SGHAT and FQNNGV. The CDR3 is 14 amino acids. CDR3 amino acids: CASSFGGGGNTIYF. The CDR3 nucleotides read TGCGCCAGCAGCTTTGGTGGGGGTGGAAACACCATATATTTT.

This chain links TRBV27 with TRBJ2-5, with 7 bases that match TRBD1. This CDR3 spans 14 amino acids. Germline V CDR1 and CDR2: MNHEY, SMNVEV (reference sequence). With V trimmed by 5 bases and J by 5 bases, 8 bases remained unmatched. In nucleotides, the CDR3 is TGTGCCAGCAGTGCTGACAGGGTTGCGGAGACCCAGTACTTC. This translates into CASSADRVAETQYF.

The chain has TRBV5-4 and TRBJ2-2; TRBD2 might be the D (6 bases). V was pared by 0 bases and J by 3 bases, with 12 bases between. CDR1 and CDR2 from the germline V gene are SGHNT and YYREEE (reference sequence). The CDR3 spans 16 residues. CDR3: CASSLGQEGDTGELFF. The CDR3 DNA is TGTGCCAGCAGCTTGGGCCAGGAGGGCGACACCGGGGAGCTGTTTTTT.

The chain employs TRBV27 and TRBJ1-2; D is perhaps TRBD1 (5 bases). The CDR3 has 14 residues. V shed 5 bases and J shed 5 bases, with 15 bases lying between them. CDR1 and CDR2 from the germline V gene are MNHEY and SMNVEV (reference sequence). The CDR3: CASSPGLAPYGYTF. CDR3 sequence (DNA): TGTGCCAGCAGTCCGGGGCTCGCCCCATATGGCTACACCTTC.

This chain joins TRBV15 and TRBJ2-5; 10 bases align to TRBD2. V was clipped by 3 bases and J by 2 bases; unmatched bases: 6. The CDR3 length is 16 residues. Germline V gene sequence: CDR1 LNHNV, CDR2 YYDKDF (reference sequence). The DNA of the CDR3 is TGTGCCACCAGCAGGTCCGGGACTAGCGCACAAGAGACCCAGTACTTC. This sequence encodes CATSRSGTSAQETQYF.

The V call is TRBV7-9, the J call TRBJ2-2; the D gene is possibly TRBD1 (5 bases). Trimming took 7 bases from V and 0 from J, leaving 12 bases between them. The CDR3 extends over 15 amino acids. Germline V CDR1 and CDR2: SEHNR, FQNEAQ (reference sequence). CDR3 region: CASTHQGANTGELFF. The CDR3 DNA is TGTGCCAGCACCCACCAGGGCGCGAACACCGGGGAGCTGTTTTTT.

The rearrangement uses TRBV4-1 and TRBJ2-7; TRBD1 agrees at 7 bases. CDR3 length: 15 residues. Germline values: CDR1 MGHRA, CDR2 YSYEKL. The V segment lost 4 bases and the J segment 3 bases; nucleotides outside the gene matches: 9. For the CDR3, the DNA is TGCGCCAGCAGCCCTAACAGACAGGGAGACTACGAGCAGTACTTC. Protein: CASSPNRQGDYEQYF.